These 4 T cell receptor beta chains came from one sample sequenced in a study of T cell responses to AZD1222 COVID-19 vaccine. The repertoire was sequenced with immunoSEQ multiplex PCR; TCRdb's copy has only in-frame clones and lacks some. The sample gives about 89,000 clones, just over 85% of which show up once; approximately 5.6% is in the top ten. This material consisted of peripheral blood, taken 28 days after the second AZD1222 dose. The receptors stem from an adult who received the AZD1222 COVID-19 vaccine.

The rearrangement links TRBV6-5 to TRBJ1-3; no clear D. This CDR3 spans 16 amino acids. Germline lookup yields CDR1 MNHEY and CDR2 SVGAGI. Trimming removed 1 base from V and 4 bases from J, with 14 bases in between. In DNA, the CDR3 is TGTGCCAGCAGTTACTTCACCGGGTCCCAGGGAAACACCATATATTTT. It specifies CASSYFTGSQGNTIYF.

The rearrangement links TRBV30 to TRBJ2-7; D is uncertain. V lost 0 bases to trimming and J lost 0 bases, with 12 bases between them. Germline V gene data show CDR1 as GTSNPN and CDR2 as SVGIG (reference sequence). The length of the CDR3 is 15 residues. CDR3 region: CAWSVKQLSSYEQYF. The DNA for the CDR3 is TGTGCCTGGAGTGTGAAGCAGTTAAGCTCCTACGAGCAGTACTTC.

The chain is built from TRBV5-6 and TRBJ2-3; possible D gene TRBD1, 5 bases. The CDR3 extends over 17 amino acids. V was cut by 4 bases and J by 0 bases, with 18 bases left in between. Germline lookup yields CDR1 SGHDT and CDR2 YYEEEE. As DNA, the CDR3 is TGTGCCAGCAGCCGTTTAAGGGGCCGCTCTAGCACAGATACGCAGTATTTT. This codes for CASSRLRGRSSTDTQYF. The whole variable domain, remainder taken from reference TRBV5-6 and TRBJ2-3, is DAGVTQSPTHLIKTRGQQVTLRCSPKSGHDTVSWYQQALGQGPQFIFQYYEEEERQRGNFPDRFSGHQFPNYSSELNVNALLLGDSALYLCASSRLRGRSSTDTQYFGPGTRLTVL.

V gene TRBV7-6 combines with J gene TRBJ1-3, with 11 bases fitting TRBD1. CDR1 is SGHVS and CDR2 is FNYEAQ in the germline V gene. The CDR3 totals 17 residues. V trimming: 5 bases; J trimming: 0 bases; junction bases outside the gene matches: 6. CDR3 coding DNA: TGTGCCAGCAGCCCTCCGGGACAGGGGGTCTCTGGAAACACCATATATTTT. Translating gives CASSPPGQGVSGNTIYF. Full variable domain (outside the CDR3, taken from reference TRBV7-6 and TRBJ1-3): GAGVSQSPRYKVTKRGQDVALRCDPISGHVSLYWYRQALGQGPEFLTYFNYEAQQDKSGLPNDRFSAERPEGSISTLTIQRTEQRDSAMYRCASSPPGQGVSGNTIYFGEGSWLTVV.